This TCR beta chain appears in the sequencing data of a study of T cells in Graves' hyperthyroidism and ophthalmopathy. V lost 5 bases to trimming and J lost 0 bases, with 21 bases between them. CDR1 and CDR2 (germline): SGHRS, YFSETQ. The CDR3 consists of 17 residues. The TCR beta CDR3 regions underwent amplification using RNA transcripts as the source. HTBI primers were the set used in a first-round RT-PCR of the TCR CDR3. In TCRdb, the multiplex PCR reads were re-called with MiXCR into one record per CDR3 protein. The data show 300,000 to 500,000 distinct CDR3 sequences, under 15% seen once. Patients were excluded for uncontrolled infection, other autoimmune disease, pregnancy or lactation. The study's findings and limits: Also found in blood were most expanded thyroid clonotypes above 0.001.

This clonotype was detected ten times or more. The antigen is undetermined. The V gene is TRBV5-1, the J gene TRBJ2-7; D is ambiguous. The source material was blood. This clonotype originated in a woman younger than 45 with Graves' hyperthyroidism. This chain's CDR3 is CASSIPSAHQFSYEQYF. Here the CDR3 DNA reads TGCGCCAGCAGTATCCCAAGCGCCCACCAGTTCTCCTACGAGCAGTACTTC.